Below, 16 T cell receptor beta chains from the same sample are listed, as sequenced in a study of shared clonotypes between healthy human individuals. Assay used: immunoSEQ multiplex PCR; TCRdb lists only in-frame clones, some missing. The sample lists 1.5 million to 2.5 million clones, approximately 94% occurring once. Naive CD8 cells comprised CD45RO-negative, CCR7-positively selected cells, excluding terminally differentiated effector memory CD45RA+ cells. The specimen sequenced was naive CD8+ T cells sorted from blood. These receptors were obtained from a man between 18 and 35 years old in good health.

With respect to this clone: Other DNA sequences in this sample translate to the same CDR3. The chain's CDR3 is CASSSTGYSYEQYF. CDR3 sequence (DNA): TGTGCCAGCAGTTCCACAGGGTACTCCTACGAGCAGTACTTC. V gene TRBV27 combines with J gene TRBJ2-7; a weak D match, TRBD1 (6 bases). This CDR3 has 14 amino acids. V dropped 4 bases and J dropped 0 bases, with 10 bases sitting between them. Germline-derived CDR1 and CDR2 are MNHEY and SMNVEV (reference sequence).

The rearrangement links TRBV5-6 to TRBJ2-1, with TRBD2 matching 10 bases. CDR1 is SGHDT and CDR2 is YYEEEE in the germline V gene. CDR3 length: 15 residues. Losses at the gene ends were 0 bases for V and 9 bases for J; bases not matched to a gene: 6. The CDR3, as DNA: TGTGCCAGCAGCTTGGCAGCGGGAGGGCCGAGTGAGCAGTTCTTC. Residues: CASSLAAGGPSEQFF.

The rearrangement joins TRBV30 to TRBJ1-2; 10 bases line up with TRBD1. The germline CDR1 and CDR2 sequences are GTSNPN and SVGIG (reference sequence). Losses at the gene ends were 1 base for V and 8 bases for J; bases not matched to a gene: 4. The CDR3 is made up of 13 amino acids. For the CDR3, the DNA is TGTGCCTGGAGTGAAGGGACAGGGGTGGGCTACACCTTC. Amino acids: CAWSEGTGVGYTF. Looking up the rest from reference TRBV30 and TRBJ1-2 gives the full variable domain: SQTIHQWPATLVQPVGSPLSLECTVEGTSNPNLYWYRQAAGRGLQLLFYSVGIGQISSEVPQNLSASRPQDRQFILSSKKLLLSDSGFYLCAWSEGTGVGYTFGSGTRLTVV.

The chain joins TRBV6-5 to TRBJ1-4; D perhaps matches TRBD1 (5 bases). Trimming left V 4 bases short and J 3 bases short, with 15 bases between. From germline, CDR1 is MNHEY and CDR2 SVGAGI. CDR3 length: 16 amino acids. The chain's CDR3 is CASSSPAGDPNEKLFF. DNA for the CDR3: TGTGCCAGCAGTTCCCCGGCGGGGGATCCTAATGAAAAACTGTTTTTT.

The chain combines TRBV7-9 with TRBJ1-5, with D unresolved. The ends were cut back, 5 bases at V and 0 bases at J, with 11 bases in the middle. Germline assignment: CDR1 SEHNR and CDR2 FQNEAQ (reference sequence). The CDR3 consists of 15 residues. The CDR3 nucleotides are TGTGCCAGCAGCGGTGGTGGGAATAGCAATCAGCCCCAGCATTTT. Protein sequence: CASSGGGNSNQPQHF.

CDR3 bases: TGTGCCAGCAGCCCACAGGATGGTGGGTACGAGCAGTACTTC. Protein: CASSPQDGGYEQYF. The gene calls are TRBV9 and TRBJ2-7, with D perhaps TRBD1 (5 bases). The CDR3 contains 14 residues. The ends were cut back, 4 bases at V and 4 bases at J, with 15 bases in the middle. CDR1 SGDLS and CDR2 YYNGEE come from the germline V gene.

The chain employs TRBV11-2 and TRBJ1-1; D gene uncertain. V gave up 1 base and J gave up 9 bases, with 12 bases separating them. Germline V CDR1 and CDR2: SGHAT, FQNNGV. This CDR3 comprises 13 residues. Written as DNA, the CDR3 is TGTGCCAGCAGCTTAGGGCCAGGTGAGAAAGCTTTCTTT. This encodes CASSLGPGEKAFF. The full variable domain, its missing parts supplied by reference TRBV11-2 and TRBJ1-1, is EAGVAQSPRYKIIEKRQSVAFWCNPISGHATLYWYQQILGQGPKLLIQFQNNGVVDDSQLPKDRFSAERLKGVDSTLKIQPAKLEDSAVYLCASSLGPGEKAFFGQGTRLTVV.

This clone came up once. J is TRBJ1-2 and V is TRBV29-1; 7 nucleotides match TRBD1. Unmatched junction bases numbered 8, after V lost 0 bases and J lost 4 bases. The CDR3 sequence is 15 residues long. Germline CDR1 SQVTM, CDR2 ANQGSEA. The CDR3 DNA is TGCAGCGTTGAAGATCCTAGGGGGCTAGTCTATGGCTACACCTTC. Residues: CSVEDPRGLVYGYTF. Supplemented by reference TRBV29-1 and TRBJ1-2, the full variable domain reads SAVISQKPSRDICQRGTSLTIQCQVDSQVTMMFWYRQQPGQSLTLIATANQGSEATYESGFVIDKFPISRPNLTFSTLTVSNMSPEDSSIYLCSVEDPRGLVYGYTFGSGTRLTVV.

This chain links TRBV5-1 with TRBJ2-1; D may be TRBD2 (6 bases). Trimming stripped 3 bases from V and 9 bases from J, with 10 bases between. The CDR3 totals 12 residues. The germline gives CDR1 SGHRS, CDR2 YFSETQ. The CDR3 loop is CASSWSGLEQFF. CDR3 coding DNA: TGCGCCAGCAGCTGGAGCGGGCTTGAGCAGTTCTTC.

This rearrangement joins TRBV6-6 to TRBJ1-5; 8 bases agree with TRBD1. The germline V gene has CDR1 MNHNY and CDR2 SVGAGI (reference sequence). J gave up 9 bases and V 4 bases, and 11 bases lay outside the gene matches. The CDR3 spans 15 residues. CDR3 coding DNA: TGTGCCAGCAGTTCCCGGGACAGGCCCCAGCCGCCCCAGCATTTT. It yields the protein CASSSRDRPQPPQHF.

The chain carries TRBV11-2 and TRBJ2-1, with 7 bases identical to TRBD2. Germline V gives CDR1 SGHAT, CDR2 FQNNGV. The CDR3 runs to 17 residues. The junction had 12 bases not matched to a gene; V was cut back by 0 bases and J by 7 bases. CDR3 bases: TGTGCCAGCAGCTTAGAAGTTCGGGCGGGAGAGGGAAATGAGCAGTTCTTC. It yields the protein CASSLEVRAGEGNEQFF.

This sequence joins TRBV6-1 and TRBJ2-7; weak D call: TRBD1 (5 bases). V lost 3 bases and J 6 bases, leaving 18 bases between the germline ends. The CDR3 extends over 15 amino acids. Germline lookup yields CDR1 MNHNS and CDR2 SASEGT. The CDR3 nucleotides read TGTGCCAGCAGTGACCAACTATTTCAGGGTAGCGAGCAGTACTTC. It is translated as CASSDQLFQGSEQYF.

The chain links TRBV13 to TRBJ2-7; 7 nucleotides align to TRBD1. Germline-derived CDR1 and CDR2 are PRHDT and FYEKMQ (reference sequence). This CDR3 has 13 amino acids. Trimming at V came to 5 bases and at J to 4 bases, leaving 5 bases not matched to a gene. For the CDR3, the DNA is TGTGCCAGCAGCCCCGGGACAGAATACGAGCAGTACTTC. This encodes CASSPGTEYEQYF.

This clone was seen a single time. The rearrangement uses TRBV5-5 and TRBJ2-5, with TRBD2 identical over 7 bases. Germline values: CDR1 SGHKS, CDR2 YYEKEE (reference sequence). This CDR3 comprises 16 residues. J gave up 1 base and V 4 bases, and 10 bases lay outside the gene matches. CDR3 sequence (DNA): TGTGCCAGCAGCCGTTTTGGGGAGGGCCTCCAAGAGACCCAGTACTTC. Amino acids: CASSRFGEGLQETQYF.

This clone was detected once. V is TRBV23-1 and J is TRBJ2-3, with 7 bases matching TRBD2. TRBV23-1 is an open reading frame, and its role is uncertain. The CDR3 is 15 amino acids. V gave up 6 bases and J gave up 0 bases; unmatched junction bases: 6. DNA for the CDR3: TGCGCCAGCAGCCCTGAGCGGGGAAGCACAGATACGCAGTATTTT. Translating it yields CASSPERGSTDTQYF.

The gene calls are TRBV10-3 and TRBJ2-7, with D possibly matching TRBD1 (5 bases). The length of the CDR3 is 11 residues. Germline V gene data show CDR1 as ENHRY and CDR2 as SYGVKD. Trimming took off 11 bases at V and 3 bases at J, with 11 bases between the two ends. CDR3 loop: CAASDSYEQYF. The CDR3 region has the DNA TGTGCCGCCTCTGACAGCTACGAGCAGTACTTC.